This TCR beta chain was documented in a study of OX40 agonist ivuxolimab in advanced cancers. Broadly, across the study: Ivuxolimab, which targeted the costimulatory receptor OX40 (CD134), was an agonistic, fully human IgG2 monoclonal antibody. Intravenous ivuxolimab was administered to patients every 2 weeks at six dose levels: 0.01, 0.1, 0.3, 1.5, 3 and 10 mg/kg. Among the 52 dose-escalation patients, about 20 had hepatocellular carcinoma, 15 or so melanoma, 9 renal cell carcinoma and 9 head and neck cancer. In the dose-escalation cohort, about four fifths of patients were male, and the mean age was approximately 60 years with a range of roughly 20 to 85. Prior anti-PD-1, anti-PD-L1 or anti-CTLA-4 therapy was permitted, and checkpoint inhibitors had been received by roughly 42% of dose-escalation patients. Three dose-escalation patients achieved partial responses, one with hepatocellular carcinoma and two with cutaneous melanoma. Peripheral TCRbeta sequencing was intended to test whether TCR sequence diversity was altered and clonal T-cell expansion was caused by ivuxolimab. The paper covers the monotherapy dose-escalation part of the phase I ivuxolimab trial, which included N of about 50 patients.

Regarding this clone: This clone's antigen is unknown. No per-base quality is available; no much larger clone lies one base away.

Patients with a history of autoimmune disease or receiving systemic immunosuppression were excluded from the trial. In every dose cohort, peripheral blood was drawn for TCR sequencing at baseline, cycle 4 day 1, and cycle 7 day 1. The samples were drawn from a first-in-human, open-label, multicenter phase I dose-escalation trial of ivuxolimab. Adults with locally advanced or metastatic melanoma, renal cell carcinoma, hepatocellular carcinoma or head and neck squamous cell carcinoma were enrolled in the trial. CD4+ and CD8+ T cells were sorted separately from peripheral blood before TCR sequencing. To sequence the TCRbeta CDR3 region, genomic DNA was isolated from the sorted cells. The immunoSEQ Assay was used to sequence the TCRbeta CDR3 regions. TCRdb provides this immuneACCESS table in a form limited to in-frame rearrangements. Some clones are lacking; in checked studies, under half of them reflect an unresolved V gene, and why the rest are absent is not known. Within this sample are about 110,000 clones, with about 91% of them counted one time only. Of the sample, about 1.2% is held by the ten largest clones.

Summary of the overall study and its limitations: Low levels of normalized T-cell clonal expansion were also seen in some patients who did not respond. In the 0.1-3.0 mg/kg groups, partial responders had among the lowest normalized peripheral clonal expansion, particularly in CD8+ T cells. The antigen specificity of the peripheral T cells that underwent clonal expansion was not determined. After ivuxolimab, expanded clones were on average more numerous among CD8+ T cells than among CD4+ T cells. At doses of 0.1 to 3.0 mg/kg, clonal expansion of both CD4+ and CD8+ blood T cells was observed from baseline to week 6.

Sequenced material: CD4+ or CD8+ T cells sorted from blood, taken in a trial of the OX40 agonist ivuxolimab. The source of this sequence is an adult with an advanced solid tumor such as melanoma, head and neck, liver or kidney cancer.

The DNA reads as follows: TGTGCCAGCAGTGGCTACCAAGAGACCCAGTACTTC. Protein translation: CASSGYQETQYF. The V and J segments used are TRBV25-1 and TRBJ2-5; no D gene is confidently identified. CDR3 length: 12 amino acids, cysteine to phenylalanine. Kept here is only the CDR3 DNA, which spans 36 bases and is read in frame from base 1. Trimming removed 4 bases from V and 0 bases from J, leaving 3 bases between the germline ends. The germline V gene gives CDR1 as MGHDK and CDR2 as SYGVNS.